This T cell receptor (beta chain) was identified in a study of human T cells and chemical hapten exposure. TCRdb processed the RACE reads anew with MiXCR; each CDR3 protein has one entry. The repertoire includes more than 90,000 distinct CDR3 sequences, approximately 10% of them detected once, and 3% to 4% sits in the top ten. As to time point: patch test 2, 6 weeks after DPC sensitization. Treatment here: therapeutic diphenylcyclopropenone sensitization with weekly scalp DPC. Germline V gives CDR1 SGHDN, CDR2 FVKESK. This CDR3 has 10 amino acids. V lost 2 bases, J lost 12 bases, and 8 bases lay in between. This clonotype was seen at least ten times.

This clonotype was obtained from a woman in her thirties or forties with alopecia areata. Some clones in this sample may be carry-over from other donors' samples. Sequencing used whole blood, obtained in connection with sensitization to the hapten diphenylcyclopropenone (DPC). The J gene is TRBJ2-7, the V gene TRBV14; D uncertain. CDR3 sequence (DNA): TGTGCCAGCAGCCAAAAGCGAAGGTACTTC. This translates into CASSQKRRYF.